This entry concerns a single T cell receptor (beta chain). Its antigen remains unidentified. The data belong to a study of T cell responses to AZD1222 COVID-19 vaccine. Whole-study context: The study pooled second doses at about 4 or about 12 weeks.

The germline V gene encodes CDR1 SEHNR and CDR2 FQNEAQ (reference sequence). The CDR3 extends over 14 amino acids. The V gene end was trimmed by 5 bases and the J gene end by 10 bases; junction bases not matched to a gene: 10. Points from the study as a whole: Per reports, nearly half of all spike-specific TCRs target regions that are unmutated in variants. Spike-specific TCR depth and breadth grew after two AZD1222 doses.

Method: immunoSEQ multiplex PCR; TCRdb's copy keeps in-frame clones and lacks some. The sample has 130,000 to 150,000 clones, roughly 89% seen once; the top ten hold 5.2%. V gene TRBV7-9 combines with J gene TRBJ2-1, with TRBD1 matching over 8 bases. The source is an adult in good health. The input for sequencing was peripheral blood, taken on day 0 of AZD1222 vaccination. CDR3 DNA: TGTGCCAGCAGCACGGGACAGGATGACGGGGAGCAGTTCTTC. It is translated as CASSTGQDDGEQFF. Filled out from reference TRBV7-9 and TRBJ2-1, the complete variable domain reads DTGVSQNPRHKITKRGQNVTFRCDPISEHNRLYWYRQTLGQGPEFLTYFQNEAQLEKSRLLSDRFSAERPKGSFSTLEIQRTEQGDSAMYLCASSTGQDDGEQFFGPGTRLTVL.